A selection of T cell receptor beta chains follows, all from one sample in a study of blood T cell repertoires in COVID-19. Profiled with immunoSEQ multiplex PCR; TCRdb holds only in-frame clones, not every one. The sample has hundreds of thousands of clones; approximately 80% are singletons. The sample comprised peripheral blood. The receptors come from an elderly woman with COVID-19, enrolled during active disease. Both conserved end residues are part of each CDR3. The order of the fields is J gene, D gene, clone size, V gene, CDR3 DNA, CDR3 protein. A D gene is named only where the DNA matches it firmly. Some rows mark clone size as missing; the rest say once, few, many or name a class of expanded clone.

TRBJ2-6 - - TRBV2 TGTGCCAGCACGGTTCTCTCTGGGGCCAACGTCCTGACTTTC CASTVLSGANVLTF
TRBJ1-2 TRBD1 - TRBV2 TGTGCCAGCACGTATCTTGGACAGGGAGCCTCTGGCTACACCTTC CASTYLGQGASGYTF
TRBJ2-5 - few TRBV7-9 TGTGCCAGCAGCTTAGGTAGCAGTCAAGAGACCCAGTACTTC CASSLGSSQETQYF
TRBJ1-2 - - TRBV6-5 TGTGCCAGCAGGAGACAGGCGAATAATGGCTACACCTTC CASRRQANNGYTF
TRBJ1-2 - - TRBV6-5 TGTGCCAGCACCCAACAGCCTAACTATGGCTACACCTTC CASTQQPNYGYTF
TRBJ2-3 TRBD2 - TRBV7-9 TGTGCCAGCAGCCCCCGACTAGCGCGCAGGGATACGCAGTATTTT CASSPRLARRDTQYF
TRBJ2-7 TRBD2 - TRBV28 TGTGCCAGCAGCTCCGGACTAGCGGGAGGTCCCGGGTACTTC CASSSGLAGGPGYF
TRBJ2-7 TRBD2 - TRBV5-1 TGCGCCAGCAGGCTGGGACTAGCGGGACTCTACGAGCAGTACTTC CASRLGLAGLYEQYF
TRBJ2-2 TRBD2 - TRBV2 TGTGCCAGCAGTGAGCAGCGGGGGGCGAACACCGGGGAGCTGTTTTTT CASSEQRGANTGELFF
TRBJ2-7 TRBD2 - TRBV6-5 TGTGCCAGCAGACCCCCTCTAGCGGCCTTCTACGAGCAGTACTTC CASRPPLAAFYEQYF
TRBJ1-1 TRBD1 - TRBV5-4 TGTGCCAGCAGCTCCGGGACAGATAACACTGAAGCTTTCTTT CASSSGTDNTEAFF
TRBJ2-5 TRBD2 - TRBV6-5 TGTGCCAGCGCAAGACTAGCGGGGCAAGAGACCCAGTACTTC CASARLAGQETQYF
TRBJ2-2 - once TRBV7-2 TGTGCCAGCAGCTTAGGTGGCTACACCGGGGAGCTGTTTTTT CASSLGGYTGELFF
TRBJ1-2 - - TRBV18 TGTGCCAGCTCACCGGGGTCGGGGAACTATGGCTACACCTTC CASSPGSGNYGYTF
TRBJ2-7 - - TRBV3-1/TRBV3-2 TGTGCCAGCAGCCAAGCAAACACCGCCTACGAGCAGTACTTC CASSQANTAYEQYF
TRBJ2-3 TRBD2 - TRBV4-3 TGCGCCAGCAGCCAAGAAGGCGGGAGGGCCGCAGATACGCAGTATTTT CASSQEGGRAADTQYF
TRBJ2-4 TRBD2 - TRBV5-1 TGCGCCAGCAGCAGCGCCGGGACTAGCGGGCGGCGTTGGCAAAACATTCAGTACTTC CASSSAGTSGRRWQNIQYF
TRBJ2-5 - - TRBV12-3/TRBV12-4 TGTGCCAGCAGGGGGCAGGGGCGGGAGACCCAGTACTTC CASRGQGRETQYF
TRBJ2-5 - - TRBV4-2 TGTGCCAGCAGCCCCGGCGGGGCCCTCCTTGAAGAGACCCAGTACTTC CASSPGGALLEETQYF
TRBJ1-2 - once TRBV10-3 TGTGCCATCAGTGAGTCGATGGCAGGGGATGGCTACACCTTC CAISESMAGDGYTF
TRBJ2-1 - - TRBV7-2 TGTGCCAGCAGCTTAGAGATGAGTAGCCGGGGTGAGCAGTTCTTC CASSLEMSSRGEQFF
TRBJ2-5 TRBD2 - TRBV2 TGTGCCAGCAGGGGACTAGCGGGAGTAGAAGAGACCCAGTACTTC CASRGLAGVEETQYF
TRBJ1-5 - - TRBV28 TGTGCCAGCAGCCGGAGGGCCCAGGCCAATCAGCCCCAGCATTTT CASSRRAQANQPQHF
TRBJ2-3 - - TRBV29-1 TGCAGCGTTGTCCCGACAGATACGCAGTATTTT CSVVPTDTQYF
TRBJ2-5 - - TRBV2 TGTGCCAGCAAAAGGGACACAAACCAAGAGACCCAGTACTTC CASKRDTNQETQYF
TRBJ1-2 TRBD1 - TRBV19 TGTGCCAGTTGGACAGGGGGCAGCGAATACTATGGCTACACCTTC CASWTGGSEYYGYTF
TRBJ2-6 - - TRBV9 TGTGCCAGCAGCCCCCCCCGAGGTTCGGGGGCCAACGTCCTGACTTTC CASSPPRGSGANVLTF
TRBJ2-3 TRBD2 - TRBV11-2 TGTGCCAGCAGCTTCCGCGGGGGGCGCACAGATACGCAGTATTTT CASSFRGGRTDTQYF